This entry features one TCR beta chain sequence. PCR was performed using 60 Vbeta and 13 Jbeta primers. Clones were read by immunoSEQ multiplex PCR, and TCRdb kept only the in-frame ones, dropping some. In the table there are some 150,000 clones, about four fifths of which are singletons. The data stem from a study of cytomegalovirus exposure and HLA in healthy donors. The ends lost 8 bases at V and 3 bases at J; junction bases unmatched: 14. CDR1 SQVTM and CDR2 ANQGSEA come from the germline V gene. The CDR3 has 15 residues. The chain joins TRBV29-1 to TRBJ1-2, with 8 nucleotides matching TRBD1. Source material: PBMCs. This receptor was taken from a woman aged 45-60 years in good health and CMV-seronegative. The CDR3 DNA is TGCAGCATCCCAGGGGGGACAGGCGAAGACTATGGCTACACCTTC. As protein: CSIPGGTGEDYGYTF.